This T cell receptor beta chain was identified in a study of T cells in localized non-small cell lung cancer. Study observations and caveats: Increased T cell density in blood showed an association with longer overall survival. Adjacent lung exhibited a median of about 50 among the 100 most abundant tumor clones.

TCRdb keeps only in-frame clones here, not all; method: immunoSEQ multiplex PCR. Seen here are some 15,000 clones, around 79% observed once, and the top ten hold more than 30%. J gave up 0 bases and V 6 bases, and 7 bases lay outside the gene matches. CDR1 is SGDLS, CDR2 YYNGEE, per germline. CDR3 length: 15 amino acids. About this clone itself: Its target is not known.

The rearrangement joins TRBV9 to TRBJ1-1, with TRBD1 matching 8 bases. The sequence was collected from a male donor aged 60 or older with stage I lung adenocarcinoma. The source was peripheral blood, collected before any cancer treatment. CDR3 sequence: CASNRYRGMNTEAFF. CDR3 bases: TGTGCCAGCAACCGATACAGGGGGATGAACACTGAAGCTTTCTTT.